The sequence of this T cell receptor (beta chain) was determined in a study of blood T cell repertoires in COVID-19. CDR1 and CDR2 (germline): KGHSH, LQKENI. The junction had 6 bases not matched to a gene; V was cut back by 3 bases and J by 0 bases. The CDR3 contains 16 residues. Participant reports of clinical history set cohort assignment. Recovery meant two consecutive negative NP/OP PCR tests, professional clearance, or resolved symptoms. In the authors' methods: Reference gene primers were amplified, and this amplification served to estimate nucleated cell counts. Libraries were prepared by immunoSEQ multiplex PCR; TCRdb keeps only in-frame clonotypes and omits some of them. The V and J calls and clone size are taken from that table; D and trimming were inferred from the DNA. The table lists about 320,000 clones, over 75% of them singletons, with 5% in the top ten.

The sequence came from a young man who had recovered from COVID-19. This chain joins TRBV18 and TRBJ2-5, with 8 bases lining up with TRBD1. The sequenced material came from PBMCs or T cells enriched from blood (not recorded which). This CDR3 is CASSPLTGEYQETQYF. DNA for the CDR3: TGTGCCAGCTCACCCTTGACAGGGGAGTACCAAGAGACCCAGTACTTC.